One sample yielded the 15 T cell receptor beta chains listed below, sequenced in a study of regulatory T cells in long-lasting Graves disease. The time point was: persistent/refractory GD, antithyroid drugs over 5 years with positive TRAb. PBMC RNA served as the TCR library source. Through Arm-PCR of CDR3 regions and iRepertoire HTBI primers, TCR beta libraries were built. Using its own MiXCR run on the multiplex PCR reads, TCRdb lists one record per CDR3 protein. The data hold 500,000 to 800,000 distinct CDR3 sequences, with 25% to 30% observed a single time. This specimen consisted of peripheral blood mononuclear cells (PBMCs), obtained when the disease was refractory, from a patient treated with antithyroid drugs. The receptors come from a female donor with Graves disease.

The V gene is TRBV6-1, the J gene TRBJ2-5; 12 nucleotides line up with TRBD1. After removal of 4 bases from V and 5 bases from J, the junction contained 11 bases not matched to a gene. This CDR3 is 17 amino acids long. The germline V gene encodes CDR1 MNHNS and CDR2 SASEGT. This chain's CDR3 is CASSAAAGTGGAETQYF. The CDR3 DNA is TGTGCCAGCAGTGCGGCGGCCGGGACAGGGGGCGCCGAGACCCAGTACTTC.

The table lists this clonotype with a count of one. The rearrangement uses TRBV7-9 and TRBJ2-7, with TRBD2 matching 10 bases. Germline trimming cut 1 base from V and 7 bases from J; bases unmatched to any gene: 7. Germline-derived CDR1 and CDR2 are SEHNR and FQNEAQ (reference sequence). The CDR3 is made up of 15 amino acids. CDR3 DNA: TGTGCCAGCAGCTTAGTTGCTAGCGGGAGTCGAGAGCAGTACTTC. Protein product: CASSLVASGSREQYF.

This clonotype has a handful of counts. The rearrangement joins TRBV24-1 to TRBJ1-2; 9 positions agree with TRBD1. Losses at the gene ends were 3 bases for V and 4 bases for J; bases not matched to a gene: 2. CDR1 and CDR2 (germline): KGHDR, SFDVKD. There are 14 residues in the CDR3. CDR3 in amino acids: CATSDTTGGYGYTF. In DNA form, the CDR3 reads TGTGCCACCAGTGATACGACAGGGGGCTATGGCTACACCTTC.

As to this clonotype: One base away lies a much larger clone, so this may be a sequencing read error. The chain recombines TRBV27 with TRBJ1-5; D is undetermined. The germline V gene encodes CDR1 MNHEY and CDR2 SMNVEV (reference sequence). The CDR3 totals 14 residues. The CDR3 protein is CASSFRVSNQLQHF. The CDR3 coding sequence is TGTGCCAGCAGTTTTCGGGTTAGCAATCAGCTCCAGCATTTT.

This sequence joins TRBV13 and TRBJ2-7; TRBD2 matches 10 bases. The CDR3 totals 16 residues. With 5 bases clipped from V and 3 bases from J, the junction kept 10 bases outside the gene matches. The germline CDR1 and CDR2 sequences are PRHDT and FYEKMQ (reference sequence). CDR3 in DNA: TGTGCCAGCAGCCCCCGGCGGGCTAGCGGGAGCTACGAGCAGTACTTC. Amino acids: CASSPRRASGSYEQYF.

The gene calls are TRBV19 and TRBJ1-5; TRBD1 might be the D (5 bases). Germline CDR1 is LNHDA and CDR2 is SQIVND (reference sequence). The CDR3 runs to 15 residues. V was shortened by 3 bases and J by 1 base, with 10 bases between the two germline ends. The CDR3, as DNA: TGTGCCAGTAGTATGTGGGCAGGGAGCAATCAGCCCCAGCATTTT. This translates into CASSMWAGSNQPQHF.

This clonotype has just a few counts. The V and J genes are TRBV20-1 and TRBJ1-2; D gene uncertain. Germline CDR1 is DFQATT and CDR2 is SNEGSKA (reference sequence). V was trimmed by 0 bases and J by 3 bases, leaving 8 bases between them. This CDR3 is built from 13 residues. In DNA form, the CDR3 reads TGCAGTGCTAGAGACGGAAAGGACTATGGCTACACCTTC. Translating gives CSARDGKDYGYTF.

This clonotype has ten or more counts. The J gene is TRBJ1-1, the V gene TRBV6-5, with a tentative D call TRBD1 (5 bases). In germline, CDR1 is MNHEY, CDR2 SVGAGI. CDR3 length: 14 amino acids. V gave up 2 bases and J gave up 0 bases, with 7 bases separating them. As DNA, the CDR3 is TGTGCCAGCAGTTACCGGGACTTGAACACTGAAGCTTTCTTT. Translation gives CASSYRDLNTEAFF.

About this clonotype: Here the CDR3 omits its conserved ending phenylalanine or tryptophan, so a read error is the likely source. This chain links TRBV5-1 with TRBJ1-2; a possible D gene is TRBD1 (5 bases). The CDR3 loop spans 15 amino acids. Germline-derived CDR1 and CDR2 are SGHRS and YFSETQ. Trimming shortened V by 4 bases and J by 4 bases, and 17 bases separated the two germline ends. In nucleotides, the CDR3 is TGCGCCAGCAGCAACACCGGGACTATCCCCTATGGCTACACCCTC. Amino acid sequence: CASSNTGTIPYGYTL.

This clonotype turned up a few times. The CDR3 loop reads CASSLGEASYEQYF. CDR3 in DNA: TGTGCCAGCAGCTTAGGCGAGGCCTCCTACGAGCAGTACTTC. The V and J genes are TRBV7-9 and TRBJ2-7, with D unclear. The CDR3 is 14 amino acids. The germline V gene has CDR1 SEHNR and CDR2 FQNEAQ (reference sequence). The ends were cut back, 1 base at V and 0 bases at J, with 7 bases in the middle.

At least ten counts were recorded for this clonotype. CDR3 sequence (DNA): TGTGCCTGGGACAGCCTTTCTAACTATGGCTACACCTTC. This translates into CAWDSLSNYGYTF. The rearrangement uses TRBV30 and TRBJ1-2; possibly TRBD1 for D (5 bases). Germline CDR1 is GTSNPN and CDR2 is SVGIG (reference sequence). The CDR3 sequence is 13 residues long. The V end lost 5 bases, the J end lost 0 bases, and 10 bases lay between the germline ends.

This chain connects TRBV7-9 to TRBJ2-7; 9 nucleotides agree with TRBD2. The V gene's germline CDR1 is SEHNR and CDR2 FQNEAQ (reference sequence). The CDR3 totals 15 residues. V shed 1 base, J shed 6 bases, and the junction held 7 bases outside the gene matches. The CDR3 loop is CASSLEIKREAEQYF. For the CDR3, the DNA is TGTGCCAGCAGCTTAGAGATTAAGCGGGAGGCCGAGCAGTACTTC.

This clonotype was counted between two and nine times. V gene TRBV20-1 combines with J gene TRBJ1-1, with D unclear. Between the trimmed V and J ends, which lost 0 bases and 3 bases, there was a span of 11 bases. CDR3 length: 14 amino acids. Germline CDR1 DFQATT, CDR2 SNEGSKA (reference sequence). CDR3 nucleotides: TGCAGTGCTAGAGATCTCGTCAGCCACACTGAAGCTTTCTTT. Translation gives CSARDLVSHTEAFF.

Only a few counts were recorded for this clonotype. The V gene is TRBV19, the J gene TRBJ1-1; weak D call: TRBD1 (5 bases). CDR1 LNHDA and CDR2 SQIVND come from the germline V gene (reference sequence). V was pared by 5 bases and J by 1 base, with 11 bases between. CDR3 length: 14 amino acids. CDR3: CASSVGPTNTEAFF. CDR3 sequence (DNA): TGTGCCAGTAGTGTGGGACCCACGAACACTGAAGCTTTCTTT.

In its sample, this clonotype was seen a few times. The V and J genes are TRBV5-6 and TRBJ2-7; D gene ambiguous. V was shortened by 0 bases and J by 7 bases, with 14 bases between the two germline ends. Germline V gene lookup returns CDR1 SGHDT and CDR2 YYEEEE. This CDR3 contains 14 residues. The CDR3 bases are TGTGCCAGCAGCTTGGGATCGAACTTGGGAGAGCAGTACTTC. As protein: CASSLGSNLGEQYF.